The 24 T cell receptor beta chains below come from one sample, sequenced in a study of metastatic and nonmetastatic thyroid tumors. None of the patients had undergone any treatment ahead of thyroid surgery. TCRdb called clones again from the PCR reads with MiXCR. The sample shows under 50,000 clones, 22% of them seen only once. The sequenced material came from blood. The receptors stem from a male donor with papillary thyroid cancer or a benign thyroid nodule (not recorded which). Some clones in this sample may be carry-over from other donors' samples.

This clone was observed many times. This rearrangement joins TRBV2 to TRBJ2-1; D gene uncertain. V was pared by 6 bases and J by 0 bases, with 12 bases between. CDR3 length: 15 amino acids. Germline loops: CDR1 SNHLY, CDR2 FYNNEI. CDR3 protein: CASRKGISSYNEQFF. The CDR3 nucleotides read TGTGCCAGCAGAAAAGGGATCAGCTCCTACAATGAGCAGTTCTTC.

This clone came up many times. V usage is TRBV7-2 and J usage is TRBJ1-5, with D possibly matching TRBD1 (5 bases). V lost 1 base, J lost 5 bases, and 6 bases lay in between. The CDR3 is 13 residues long. CDR1 is SGHTA and CDR2 is FQGNSA in the germline V gene. The CDR3 here is CASSLVGDQPQHF. CDR3 nucleotides: TGTGCCAGCAGCTTAGTGGGGGATCAGCCCCAGCATTTT.

This clone turned up a few times. V is TRBV4-1 and J is TRBJ1-2; 7 nucleotides line up with TRBD1. CDR3 length: 15 amino acids. V shed 2 bases and J 2 bases; nucleotides not matched to a gene: 5. Germline lookup yields CDR1 MGHRA and CDR2 YSYEKL. The CDR3 DNA is TGCGCCAGCAGCCAACCCTCGACAGGGAACTATGGCTACACCTTC. Translation: CASSQPSTGNYGYTF.

The chain has TRBV6-2 or TRBV6-3 and TRBJ2-2; 7 positions match TRBD2. Germline loops: CDR1 MNHEY, CDR2 SVGEGT. Unmatched junction bases numbered 11, after V lost 6 bases and J lost 1 base. This CDR3 is built from 17 residues. The CDR3 DNA follows: TGTGCCAGCAGCTACGATCCGAGCGGGGTGAACACCGGGGAGCTGTTTTTT. Translation gives CASSYDPSGVNTGELFF.

This clone was seen ten or more times. The chain uses TRBV6-1 and TRBJ2-7; no definite D call. Germline assignment: CDR1 MNHNS and CDR2 SASEGT. The CDR3 is 13 amino acids. Trimming took off 6 bases at V and 0 bases at J, with 9 bases between the two ends. The CDR3 nucleotides read TGTGCCAGCAGCCCCAGAGGCTCCTACGAGCAGTACTTC. Translated: CASSPRGSYEQYF.

This clone was picked up many times. This chain uses TRBV27 with TRBJ1-1; D possibly corresponds to TRBD1 (6 bases). Deletions cut 2 bases from V and 1 base from J, with 14 bases between. CDR1 MNHEY and CDR2 SMNVEV come from the germline V gene (reference sequence). There are 16 residues in the CDR3. The CDR3 sequence: CASSLASTTGNTEAFF. The CDR3 region has the DNA TGTGCCAGCAGTTTAGCAAGCACGACAGGGAACACTGAAGCTTTCTTT.

By share of the sample, this clone is medium-sized (0.01 to 0.1%). J is TRBJ2-3 and V is TRBV24-1; D remains unclear. V was pared by 1 base and J by 0 bases, with 4 bases between. Germline values: CDR1 KGHDR, CDR2 SFDVKD. The CDR3 covers 14 residues. The DNA for the CDR3 is TGTGCCACCAGTGATTTCCGGAGCACAGATACGCAGTATTTT. It translates to CATSDFRSTDTQYF.

This clone was detected once. The junction departs from germline at one end; a sequencing error may be responsible. The chain uses TRBV5-1 and TRBJ2-7, with 16 nucleotides matching TRBD2. CDR3 length: 18 residues. Germline CDR1 and CDR2: SGHRS and YFSETQ. The DNA for the CDR3 is TGCGCCAGCAGCCCGGGGACTAGCGGGAGGGCCTCCCCCTATGAGCAGTACTTC. Its translation: CASSPGTSGRASPYEQYF.

This clone turned up a few times. The DNA for the CDR3 is TGTGCCAGCAGTTTGGTAGGGGGCAAAAGCGTGGAGCTGTTTTTT. Its translation: CASSLVGGKSVELFF. The rearrangement links TRBV6-1 to TRBJ2-2; 7 bases line up with TRBD1. Germline assignment: CDR1 MNHNS and CDR2 SASEGT. The CDR3 runs to 15 residues. V shed 5 bases and J 10 bases; nucleotides not matched to a gene: 13.

This clone was detected a few times. The junction departs from the called germline gene at one end, perhaps through a read error. The chain uses TRBV12-3 or TRBV12-4 and TRBJ2-2, with D possibly matching TRBD2 (6 bases). The CDR3 covers 13 residues. CDR3 in amino acids: CASRPTGTGGLFF. DNA for the CDR3: TGTGCCAGCAGACCTACAGGTACCGGGGGGCTGTTTTTT.

The sample holds a few counts of this clone. This may come from a read error, since a much larger clone is one base off. V gene TRBV5-1 combines with J gene TRBJ2-1, with 10 bases fitting TRBD2. The CDR3 is 13 amino acids. Germline CDR1 reads SGHRS; CDR2 reads YFSETQ. V trimming: 5 bases; J trimming: 8 bases; junction bases outside the gene matches: 4. CDR3 amino acids: CASRAGGSYEQFF. In DNA, the CDR3 is TGCGCCAGCAGAGCGGGGGGGAGCTATGAGCAGTTCTTC.

V gene TRBV5-6 combines with J gene TRBJ1-1; D may be TRBD1 (6 bases). Trimming stripped 1 base from V and 4 bases from J, with 14 bases between. The CDR3 loop spans 15 amino acids. Germline lookup yields CDR1 SGHDT and CDR2 YYEEEE. Here the CDR3 reads CASSLWGAQGTEAFF. The CDR3 DNA sequence: TGTGCCAGCAGCTTGTGGGGGGCGCAGGGCACTGAAGCTTTCTTT.

V and J are TRBV5-1 and TRBJ2-7; 9 bases are shared with TRBD2. This CDR3 has 16 residues. V lost 0 bases and J lost 2; bases outside the gene matches: 6. Germline values: CDR1 SGHRS, CDR2 YFSETQ. The CDR3 region is CASSLVGGGATYEQYF. The CDR3 DNA reads as TGCGCCAGCAGCTTGGTTGGCGGGGGGGCCACCTACGAGCAGTACTTC.

This chain joins TRBV7-9 and TRBJ2-7; no firm D call. The V gene lost 4 bases and the J gene lost 7 bases, with 11 bases spanning the gap. This CDR3 has 12 residues. CDR1 SEHNR and CDR2 FQNEAQ come from the germline V gene (reference sequence). The DNA for the CDR3 is TGTGCCAGCAGCTCCGATGCCTTGGAGCAGTACTTC. As protein: CASSSDALEQYF.

This clone occurred many times. The chain joins TRBV20-1 to TRBJ2-2, with no clear D. Germline lookup yields CDR1 DFQATT and CDR2 SNEGSKA (reference sequence). V lost 6 bases, J lost 3 bases, and 14 bases lay in between. The CDR3 runs to 14 residues. Written as DNA, the CDR3 is TGCAGTGCGTTGGAAGGCAGCTACACCGGGGAGCTGTTTTTT. Amino acid sequence: CSALEGSYTGELFF.

The table lists this clone with a few counts. The chain couples TRBV6-2 or TRBV6-3 to TRBJ2-6; 7 bases are a match to TRBD1. Per the germline V gene, CDR1 is MNHEY and CDR2 is SVGEGT. Trimming removed 0 bases from V and 1 base from J; junction bases left unmatched: 0. The CDR3 spans 16 residues. DNA for the CDR3: TGTGCCAGCAGTTACTCGACAGGGTCTGGGGCCAACGTCCTGACTTTC. This translates into CASSYSTGSGANVLTF.

The chain links TRBV30 to TRBJ2-2; 7 bases line up with TRBD2. The CDR3 spans 14 residues. The V gene's germline CDR1 is GTSNPN and CDR2 SVGIG (reference sequence). Trimming at V came to 5 bases and at J to 4 bases, leaving 7 bases not matched to a gene. CDR3 in amino acids: CAWGSGIPTGELFF. The CDR3 coding sequence is TGTGCCTGGGGGAGCGGGATCCCCACCGGGGAGCTGTTTTTT.

This clone was found many times. At one end, the junction sequence differs from germline, possibly due to a read error. This chain links TRBV7-7 with TRBJ1-6, with 11 positions matching TRBD1. CDR1 SSHAT and CDR2 FNYEAQ come from the germline V gene (reference sequence). The CDR3 has 17 amino acids. The CDR3 spells CASRSDRGRIDNSPLHF. As DNA, the CDR3 is TGTGCTAGCAGATCGGACAGGGGGCGCATTGATAATTCACCCCTCCACTTT.

The gene calls are TRBV20-1 and TRBJ2-7; weak D call: TRBD1 (5 bases). Germline lookup yields CDR1 DFQATT and CDR2 SNEGSKA (reference sequence). The CDR3 loop spans 16 amino acids. Trimming pared 0 bases from V and 2 bases from J, leaving 17 bases between. CDR3 nucleotides: TGCAGTGCTAGAGATTGGGGTGCAGGGTCCACCTACGAGCAGTACTTC. Its translation is CSARDWGAGSTYEQYF.

This clone was counted at least ten times. This chain connects TRBV12-3 or TRBV12-4 to TRBJ1-2; D call uncertain. The CDR3 contains 13 residues. V lost 11 bases and J lost 1, with 14 bases in between. CDR3 loop: CASGGLNNYGYTF. The CDR3 DNA follows: TGTGCCTCAGGCGGGCTAAATAACTATGGCTACACCTTC.

This clone was observed at least ten times. The rearrangement joins TRBV20-1 to TRBJ2-1; unclear D gene. The CDR3 is 14 residues long. Trimming took off 0 bases at V and 6 bases at J, with 12 bases between the two ends. The germline V gene encodes CDR1 DFQATT and CDR2 SNEGSKA (reference sequence). CDR3 DNA sequence: TGCAGTGCTAGAGATGGTGGCCGGCCCAATGAGCAGTTCTTC. Protein sequence: CSARDGGRPNEQFF.

CDR3 DNA: TGTGCCACCAGCAGAGGAGCGGGGCCCTACGAGCAGTACTTC. It yields the protein CATSRGAGPYEQYF. The chain links TRBV15 to TRBJ2-7; 7 bases map to TRBD2. The CDR3 runs to 14 residues. The V gene end was trimmed by 1 base and the J gene end by 2 bases; junction bases not matched to a gene: 2. Per germline, CDR1 LNHNV and CDR2 YYDKDF (reference sequence).

This clone showed up many times. The rearrangement joins TRBV2 to TRBJ1-3, with D possibly TRBD1 on 6 matching bases. This CDR3 spans 13 amino acids. The germline V gene has CDR1 SNHLY and CDR2 FYNNEI. Trimming pared 6 bases from V and 3 bases from J, leaving 9 bases between. The CDR3 sequence: CASSRRGGNTIYF. In DNA, the CDR3 is TGTGCCAGCAGCCGCAGGGGTGGAAACACCATATATTTT.

The genes are TRBV6-1 and TRBJ2-7, with D maybe TRBD2 (5 bases). V was pared by 6 bases and J by 0 bases, with 9 bases between. CDR3 length: 13 residues. Germline loops: CDR1 MNHNS, CDR2 SASEGT. CDR3 amino acids: CASRNDYSYEQYF. DNA of the CDR3: TGTGCCAGCAGAAACGACTACTCCTACGAGCAGTACTTC.